The 21 T cell receptor beta chains in this list originate from one sample, sequenced in a study of blood T cell repertoires in COVID-19. Sequenced by immunoSEQ multiplex PCR; TCRdb stores in-frame clones only, minus some. The data hold about 120,000 clones, with 65% to 85% observed a single time. Sample: peripheral blood. Every receptor here comes from a woman in her sixties or seventies with acute or convalescent COVID-19.

The chain couples TRBV12-3 or TRBV12-4 to TRBJ1-2, with D perhaps matching TRBD1 (6 bases). V was clipped by 7 bases and J by 5 bases, with 14 bases between them. This CDR3 spans 13 amino acids. The CDR3 DNA reads TGTGCCAGCACCAATGGGGGGGCTTATGGCTACACCTTC. It translates to CASTNGGAYGYTF.

The chain employs TRBV7-9 and TRBJ2-5; TRBD1 matches at 8 bases. The V segment lost 1 base and the J segment 1 base; nucleotides outside the gene matches: 5. The CDR3 runs to 16 residues. The germline V gene encodes CDR1 SEHNR and CDR2 FQNEAQ (reference sequence). The CDR3 protein is CASSLGQGPTQETQYF. Here the CDR3 DNA reads TGTGCCAGCAGCTTAGGACAGGGGCCAACCCAAGAGACCCAGTACTTC.

The rearrangement links TRBV7-3 to TRBJ2-7, with a weak D call TRBD1 (5 bases). Germline CDR1 reads SGHTA; CDR2 reads FQGTGA. The CDR3 is 13 residues long. Trimming left V 2 bases short and J 3 bases short, with 8 bases between. The CDR3 sequence is CASSLGRDYEQYF. The DNA for the CDR3 is TGTGCCAGCAGCTTAGGCAGGGACTACGAGCAGTACTTC.

This chain links TRBV6-5 with TRBJ2-7; D perhaps matches TRBD1 (5 bases). The germline gives CDR1 MNHEY, CDR2 SVGAGI. V dropped 6 bases and J dropped 4 bases, with 16 bases sitting between them. The CDR3 loop spans 14 amino acids. CDR3 protein: CASSRVSVGYEQYF. CDR3 coding DNA: TGTGCCAGCAGCAGGGTTTCAGTAGGGTACGAGCAGTACTTC.

The J gene is TRBJ1-2, the V gene TRBV4-1; D may be TRBD1 (5 bases). The CDR3 contains 15 residues. Trimming took 5 bases from V and 3 from J, leaving 16 bases between them. The germline gives CDR1 MGHRA, CDR2 YSYEKL. CDR3 region: CASSFDIGGDYGYTF. DNA of the CDR3: TGCGCCAGCAGCTTCGACATCGGAGGGGACTATGGCTACACCTTC.

The sample holds one count of this clone. V usage is TRBV5-1 and J usage is TRBJ2-2; a possible D gene is TRBD1 (6 bases). Looked up from germline, CDR1 is SGHRS and CDR2 is YFSETQ. CDR3 length equals 14 residues. Deletions cut 3 bases from V and 5 bases from J, with 11 bases between. As DNA, the CDR3 is TGCGCCAGCAGCTCCGGACAGCAAACCGGGGAGCTGTTTTTT. This encodes CASSSGQQTGELFF.

The chain recombines TRBV6-5 with TRBJ1-1; D gene uncertain. Germline V CDR1 and CDR2: MNHEY, SVGAGI. The CDR3 has 11 amino acids. V lost 7 bases to trimming and J lost 2 bases, with 5 bases between them. Here the CDR3 DNA reads TGTGCCAGCACCTTTAACACTGAAGCTTTCTTT. Translated: CASTFNTEAFF.

The chain is built from TRBV6-1 and TRBJ1-2, with D perhaps matching TRBD1 (5 bases). Germline CDR1 reads MNHNS; CDR2 reads SASEGT. CDR3 length: 14 residues. V was trimmed by 1 base and J by 4 bases, leaving 10 bases between them. This chain's CDR3 is CASSEVRARYGYTF. In DNA, the CDR3 is TGTGCCAGCAGTGAAGTCAGGGCCCGCTATGGCTACACCTTC.

J is TRBJ1-1 and V is TRBV6-2 or TRBV6-3; TRBD1 agrees at 8 bases. This CDR3 contains 13 residues. Trimming took 5 bases from V and 4 from J; bases not matched to a gene: 3. CDR1 is MNHEY, CDR2 SVGEGT, per germline. The CDR3 bases are TGTGCCAGCAGTCTACAGGGGGTCACTGAAGCTTTCTTT. Translated, it gives CASSLQGVTEAFF.

The chain is built from TRBV7-2 and TRBJ1-1; D is perhaps TRBD1 (6 bases). This CDR3 spans 15 amino acids. V was shortened by 0 bases and J by 5 bases, with 13 bases between the two germline ends. Germline loops: CDR1 SGHTA, CDR2 FQGNSA. The CDR3, as DNA: TGTGCCAGCAGCTTAGCGTCACAGGGAGGGACTGAAGCTTTCTTT. Translated: CASSLASQGGTEAFF.

The rearrangement joins TRBV28 to TRBJ2-3, with 11 nucleotides matching TRBD2. The CDR3 covers 16 residues. Germline trimming cut 5 bases from V and 5 bases from J; bases unmatched to any gene: 9. From germline, CDR1 is MDHEN and CDR2 SYDVKM. This chain's CDR3 is CASSPSLAGARDTQYF. The DNA for the CDR3 is TGTGCCAGCAGTCCCTCACTAGCGGGAGCAAGAGATACGCAGTATTTT. Drawing the rest from reference TRBV28 and TRBJ2-3, the complete variable domain is DVKVTQSSRYLVKRTGEKVFLECVQDMDHENMFWYRQDPGLGLRLIYFSYDVKMKEKGDIPEGYSVSREKKERFSLILESASTNQTSMYLCASSPSLAGARDTQYFGPGTRLTVL.

This chain links TRBV6-2 or TRBV6-3 with TRBJ1-5; D remains unclear. CDR3 length: 13 amino acids. V dropped 2 bases and J dropped 3 bases, with 5 bases sitting between them. Germline-derived CDR1 and CDR2 are MNHEY and SVGEGT. In DNA form, the CDR3 reads TGTGCCAGCAGTTACAGCTTCAATCAGCCCCAGCATTTT. This encodes CASSYSFNQPQHF.

V usage is TRBV27 and J usage is TRBJ1-2, with 7 bases that match TRBD1. Trimming removed 4 bases from V and 0 bases from J; junction bases left unmatched: 8. Germline V lookup: CDR1 MNHEY, CDR2 SMNVEV (reference sequence). The CDR3 covers 16 residues. The CDR3 loop is CASSYSYRGSNYGYTF. CDR3 bases: TGTGCCAGCAGTTACTCCTACAGGGGATCTAACTATGGCTACACCTTC.

The gene calls are TRBV7-3 and TRBJ2-7; D perhaps matches TRBD2 (6 bases). V was trimmed by 2 bases and J by 5 bases, leaving 7 bases between them. The length of the CDR3 is 12 residues. The V gene's germline CDR1 is SGHTA and CDR2 FQGTGA. In DNA, the CDR3 is TGTGCCAGCAGCTTAGGAGGGGACGAGCAGTACTTC. It is translated as CASSLGGDEQYF.

This clone was observed a few times. CDR3 sequence: CASSVEGRDNQPQHF. The CDR3 coding sequence is TGTGCCAGCAGCGTAGAAGGGCGGGATAATCAGCCCCAGCATTTT. The chain uses TRBV9 and TRBJ1-5; D remains ambiguous. The V end lost 0 bases, the J end lost 4 bases, and 11 bases lay between the germline ends. Germline CDR1 and CDR2: SGDLS and YYNGEE. This CDR3 has 15 amino acids.

In DNA form, the CDR3 reads TGCGCCAGCAGTGAGTCCCGACATAATAGCAATCAGCCCCAGCATTTT. Its translation is CASSESRHNSNQPQHF. The chain employs TRBV10-2 and TRBJ1-5; the D is unclear. Trimming stripped 0 bases from V and 0 bases from J, with 9 bases between. The CDR3 has 16 residues. Germline assignment: CDR1 WSHSY and CDR2 SAAADI.

V usage is TRBV30 and J usage is TRBJ2-3, with TRBD1 matching 12 bases. Germline V gene sequence: CDR1 GTSNPN, CDR2 SVGIG (reference sequence). The CDR3 has 15 amino acids. J was trimmed by 5 bases and V by 4 bases; bases with no gene match: 7. As DNA, the CDR3 is TGTGCCTGGACCCCGGGACAGGGGGCAATAGATACGCAGTATTTT. It translates to CAWTPGQGAIDTQYF.

This rearrangement joins TRBV6-5 to TRBJ2-1; TRBD2 matches at 7 bases. The CDR3 consists of 15 residues. CDR1 and CDR2 from the germline V gene are MNHEY and SVGAGI. V shed 7 bases and J 0 bases; nucleotides not matched to a gene: 6. CDR3 nucleotide sequence: TGTGCCAGCAACGTAGCGGGCAGCTCCTACAATGAGCAGTTCTTC. It yields the protein CASNVAGSSYNEQFF.

The chain joins TRBV20-1 to TRBJ2-1; 11 bases match TRBD2. Trimming at V came to 5 bases and at J to 12 bases, leaving 15 bases not matched to a gene. Germline V gene sequence: CDR1 DFQATT, CDR2 SNEGSKA (reference sequence). This CDR3 is built from 15 residues. CDR3 amino acids: CSARASSGGLGGQFF. CDR3 bases: TGCAGTGCTCGTGCCTCTAGCGGGGGGCTTGGTGGGCAGTTCTTC.

The gene calls are TRBV24-1 and TRBJ2-3; perhaps TRBD2 as D (6 bases). CDR1 is KGHDR and CDR2 is SFDVKD in the germline V gene. The CDR3 contains 15 residues. V lost 3 bases, J lost 0 bases, and 9 bases lay in between. The CDR3 DNA sequence: TGTGCCACCAGTGATCCCGGGACTAGCACAGATACGCAGTATTTT. It translates to CATSDPGTSTDTQYF.

As for this clone: Different DNA sequences within this sample yield the same CDR3. The CDR3 loop reads CASRRGYNSPLHF. CDR3 in DNA: TGTGCCAGCCGTAGGGGGTATAATTCACCCCTCCACTTT. This chain connects TRBV12-3 or TRBV12-4 to TRBJ1-6, with D possibly TRBD1 on 6 matching bases. Trimming removed 8 bases from V and 4 bases from J, with 9 bases in between. The CDR3 length is 13 residues.